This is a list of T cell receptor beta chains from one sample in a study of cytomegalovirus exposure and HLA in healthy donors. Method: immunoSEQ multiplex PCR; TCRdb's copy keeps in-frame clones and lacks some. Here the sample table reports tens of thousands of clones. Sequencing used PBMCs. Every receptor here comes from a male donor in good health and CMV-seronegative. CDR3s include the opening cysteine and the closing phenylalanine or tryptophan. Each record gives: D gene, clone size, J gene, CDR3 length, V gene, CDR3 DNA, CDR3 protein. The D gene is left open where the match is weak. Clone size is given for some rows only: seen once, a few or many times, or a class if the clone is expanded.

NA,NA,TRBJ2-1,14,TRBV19,TGTGCCAGTACGGGCAGGGCGACCTACAATGAGCAGTTCTTC,CASTGRATYNEQFF
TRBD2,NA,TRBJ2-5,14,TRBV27,TGTGCCAGCAGTTTAGCGGGAGCCTGGGAGACCCAGTACTTC,CASSLAGAWETQYF
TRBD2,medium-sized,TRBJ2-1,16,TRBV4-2,TGTGCCAGCAGCCAAGATTCTAGCGGGGGTTCCAATGAGCAGTTCTTC,CASSQDSSGGSNEQFF
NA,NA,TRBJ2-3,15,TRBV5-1,TGCGCCAGCAGCTTGGGCTCGGGTACTACAGATACGCAGTATTTT,CASSLGSGTTDTQYF
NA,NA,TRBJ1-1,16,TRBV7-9,TGTGCCAGCAGCGCCGGGAGGGGCGGGAGGGACACTGAAGCTTTCTTT,CASSAGRGGRDTEAFF
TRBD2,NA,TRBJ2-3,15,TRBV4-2,TGTGCCAGCAAGGGGGCTAGCGGGAACACAGATACGCAGTATTTT,CASKGASGNTDTQYF
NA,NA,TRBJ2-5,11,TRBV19,TGTGCCAGTACCGAGGGAGAGACCCAGTACTTC,CASTEGETQYF
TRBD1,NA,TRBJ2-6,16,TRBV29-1,TGCAGCGTTGCGGGGACAGAGAGCTCTGGGGCCAACGTCCTGACTTTC,CSVAGTESSGANVLTF
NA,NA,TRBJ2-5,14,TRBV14,TGTGCCAGCAGCCCACTAGGGCTGGAAGAGACCCAGTACTTC,CASSPLGLEETQYF
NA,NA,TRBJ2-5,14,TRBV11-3,TGTGCCAGCGGTCCAGGGGGGCAGGGTGAGACCCAGTACTTC,CASGPGGQGETQYF
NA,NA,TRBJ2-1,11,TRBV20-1,TGCAGTGCTAGGTTTGGCTATGAGCAGTTCTTC,CSARFGYEQFF
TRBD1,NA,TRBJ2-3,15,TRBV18,TGTGCCAGCTCAGCAGGAACAGGGGGCGCAGATACGCAGTATTTT,CASSAGTGGADTQYF
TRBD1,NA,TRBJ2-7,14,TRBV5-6,TGTGCCAGCAGGGGGACAGTCCAGCGCTACGAGCAGTACTTC,CASRGTVQRYEQYF
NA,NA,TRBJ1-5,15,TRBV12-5,TGTGCTAGTGGTTTGGTATCAGGGGACAATCAGCCCCAGCATTTT,CASGLVSGDNQPQHF
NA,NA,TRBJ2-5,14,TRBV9,TGTGCCAGCAGCGTAGCTGGACAACAAGAGACCCAGTACTTC,CASSVAGQQETQYF
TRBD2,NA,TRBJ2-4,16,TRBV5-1,TGCGCCAGCAGCTTATCAGCGGGAGCGACCAAAAACATTCAGTACTTC,CASSLSAGATKNIQYF
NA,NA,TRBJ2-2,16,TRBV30,TGTGCCTGGAGCGACATCGGGACTGGCAACACCGGGGAGCTGTTTTTT,CAWSDIGTGNTGELFF
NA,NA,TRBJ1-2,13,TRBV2,TGTGCCAGCAGCGATCGCGGGATCGACGGCTACACCTTC,CASSDRGIDGYTF
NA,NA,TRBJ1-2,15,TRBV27,TGTGCCAGCAGTTCGACAGATGGTCTCGCCTATGGCTACACCTTC,CASSSTDGLAYGYTF
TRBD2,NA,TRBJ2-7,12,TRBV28,TGTGCCAGCAGTCTCACCGGGGGGGAGCAGTACTTC,CASSLTGGEQYF
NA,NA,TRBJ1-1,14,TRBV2,TGTGCCAGCAATGGGGTACACCAGGGCACTGAAGCTTTCTTT,CASNGVHQGTEAFF
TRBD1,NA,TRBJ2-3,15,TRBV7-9,TGTGCCAGCAGCTACCGGGACAGGGCATCAGATACGCAGTATTTT,CASSYRDRASDTQYF
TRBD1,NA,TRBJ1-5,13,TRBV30,TGTGCCTGGAGCGAAAGGGGGCTCCAGCCCCAGCATTTT,CAWSERGLQPQHF
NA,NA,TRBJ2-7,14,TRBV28,TGTGCCAGCAGTTTAATAAGGGGCTCCTACGAGCAGTACTTC,CASSLIRGSYEQYF
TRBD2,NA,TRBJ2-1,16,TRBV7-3,TGTGCCAGCAGCATGGAGCGGGCGGGAGTGGGGAATGAGCAGTTCTTC,CASSMERAGVGNEQFF
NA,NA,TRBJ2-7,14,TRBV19,TGTGCCAGTAGTACCGCACAGGGCCGACGCGAGCAGTACTTC,CASSTAQGRREQYF
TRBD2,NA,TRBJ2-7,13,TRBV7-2,TGTGCCAGCAGCTTACGACTAGCAGACGAGCAGTACTTC,CASSLRLADEQYF
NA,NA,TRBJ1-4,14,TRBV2,TGTGCCAGCAGTGAGCAGGGAGGGGATGAAAAACTGTTTTTT,CASSEQGGDEKLFF
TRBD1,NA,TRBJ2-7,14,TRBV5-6,TGTGCCAGCAGCTTGAACAGGGGACGGTACGAGCAGTACTTC,CASSLNRGRYEQYF
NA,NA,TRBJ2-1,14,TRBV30,TGTGCCTGGAGTGTATTCCGTTCTGACAATGAGCAGTTCTTC,CAWSVFRSDNEQFF
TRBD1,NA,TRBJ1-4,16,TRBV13,TGTGCCAGCAGCTCCCGGACAGGGGCTTTCAATGAAAAACTGTTTTTT,CASSSRTGAFNEKLFF
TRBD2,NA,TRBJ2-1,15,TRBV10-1,TGCGCCAGCAGTGAAGGAGCGGGAGGGCCCTATGAGCAGTTCTTC,CASSEGAGGPYEQFF
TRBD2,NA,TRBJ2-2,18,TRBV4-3,TGCGCCAGCAGCCAAGAAGGCCTAGCGGGAGTCGGCACCGGGGAGCTGTTTTTT,CASSQEGLAGVGTGELFF
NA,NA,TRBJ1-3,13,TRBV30,TGTGCCTGGAGTTCGGGGACTGGAAACACCATATATTTT,CAWSSGTGNTIYF
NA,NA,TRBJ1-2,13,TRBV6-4,TGTGCCAGCACCGACGGCGAGGCTGGCGGCTACACCTTC,CASTDGEAGGYTF
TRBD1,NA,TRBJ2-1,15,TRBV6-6,TGTGCCAGCAGCTCCGGGACAGGGGGCCACAATGAGCAGTTCTTC,CASSSGTGGHNEQFF